Shown below are 8 T cell receptor beta chains from a single sample sequenced in a study of cytotoxic CD8 clonotypes in ibrutinib-treated CLL (dated by TCRdb to the early 2020s). The meaning of the sample's time point label: progressive disease on ibrutinib. Library preparation employed the immunoSEQ multiplex PCR assay. What TCRdb holds here is the immuneACCESS table cut down to in-frame rearrangements. Part of the clones is not present; checked against another copy, under half of the missing clones reflect an unresolved V gene, and the others are unexplained. The sample includes roughly 150,000 clones, with around nine tenths observed a single time. The ten largest clones add up to 3% to 3.5% of the sample. The source was PBMCs, collected at disease progression, from a patient treated with ibrutinib. These receptor sequences come from a human donor with chronic lymphocytic leukemia.

The CDR3 is CASSFLGPNTGELFF. The CDR3 DNA reads as TGTGCCAGCAGTTTTTTAGGCCCGAACACCGGGGAGCTGTTTTTT. The chain has TRBV27 and TRBJ2-2, with D unclear. The CDR3 has 15 amino acids. The germline V and J ends were trimmed by 3 bases and 0 bases, with 8 bases remaining between them. The germline gives CDR1 MNHEY, CDR2 SMNVEV (reference sequence).

The V gene is TRBV10-3, the J gene TRBJ2-1; 8 bases match TRBD1. Trimming cost V 2 bases and J 6 bases; bases outside gene matches: 15. The germline CDR1 and CDR2 sequences are ENHRY and SYGVKD. The length of the CDR3 is 18 residues. CDR3 protein: CAISEIAGGLLRGNEQFF. The CDR3 nucleotides are TGTGCCATCAGTGAGATTGCAGGGGGCTTATTAAGAGGCAATGAGCAGTTCTTC.

This clone was detected once. This chain links TRBV19 with TRBJ1-1; TRBD1 might be the D (6 bases). CDR3 length: 16 amino acids. Germline V gene sequence: CDR1 LNHDA, CDR2 SQIVND (reference sequence). Trimming pared 0 bases from V and 1 base from J, leaving 12 bases between. Written as DNA, the CDR3 is TGTGCCAGTAGTATAGATCCTAGGGGGAAGAACACTGAAGCTTTCTTT. It encodes CASSIDPRGKNTEAFF.

The V and J genes are TRBV30 and TRBJ1-5; 8 bases are a match to TRBD1. Losses at the gene ends were 4 bases for V and 8 bases for J; bases not matched to a gene: 13. Germline V CDR1 and CDR2: GTSNPN, SVGIG (reference sequence). This CDR3 has 15 residues. CDR3 coding DNA: TGTGCCTGGAAATCCGGTCGAACAGGGGGTGAGCCCCAGCATTTT. Its protein product is CAWKSGRTGGEPQHF. The whole variable domain, remainder taken from reference TRBV30 and TRBJ1-5, is SQTIHQWPATLVQPVGSPLSLECTVEGTSNPNLYWYRQAAGRGLQLLFYSVGIGQISSEVPQNLSASRPQDRQFILSSKKLLLSDSGFYLCAWKSGRTGGEPQHFGDGTRLSIL.

The chain joins TRBV23-1 to TRBJ2-5; D possibly corresponds to TRBD2 (6 bases). TRBV23-1 is filed as an ORF, its function uncertain. The V gene lost 6 bases and the J gene lost 1 base, with 9 bases spanning the gap. The CDR3 length is 13 residues. The CDR3 reads CASRASAQETQYF. The DNA of the CDR3 is TGCGCCAGCAGGGCTAGCGCCCAAGAGACCCAGTACTTC.

The J gene is TRBJ2-2, the V gene TRBV27, with TRBD2 matching over 11 bases. Trimming took 8 bases from V and 6 from J; bases not matched to a gene: 14. CDR3 length: 17 residues. The germline gives CDR1 MNHEY, CDR2 SMNVEV (reference sequence). The CDR3 DNA sequence: TGTGCCAGCCTCAAGACTTTTAGCGGGAGGGTCGCCGGGGAGCTGTTTTTT. This codes for CASLKTFSGRVAGELFF.

V is TRBV19 and J is TRBJ2-1; 10 bases fit TRBD1. The CDR3 has 15 residues. Germline V gene data show CDR1 as LNHDA and CDR2 as SQIVND (reference sequence). V lost 6 bases, J lost 1 base, and 3 bases stayed unmatched. The CDR3, as DNA: TGTGCCAGTAGGACAGGGGGCTCATCCTACAATGAGCAGTTCTTC. Translated, it gives CASRTGGSSYNEQFF.

The gene calls are TRBV4-2 and TRBJ1-5, with D uncertain. CDR1 is LGHNA, CDR2 YNFKEQ, per germline. CDR3 length: 15 amino acids. V shed 4 bases and J shed 0 bases, with 10 bases lying between them. CDR3 loop: CASSPDVYSNQPQHF. As DNA, the CDR3 is TGTGCCAGCAGCCCGGACGTTTATAGCAATCAGCCCCAGCATTTT.